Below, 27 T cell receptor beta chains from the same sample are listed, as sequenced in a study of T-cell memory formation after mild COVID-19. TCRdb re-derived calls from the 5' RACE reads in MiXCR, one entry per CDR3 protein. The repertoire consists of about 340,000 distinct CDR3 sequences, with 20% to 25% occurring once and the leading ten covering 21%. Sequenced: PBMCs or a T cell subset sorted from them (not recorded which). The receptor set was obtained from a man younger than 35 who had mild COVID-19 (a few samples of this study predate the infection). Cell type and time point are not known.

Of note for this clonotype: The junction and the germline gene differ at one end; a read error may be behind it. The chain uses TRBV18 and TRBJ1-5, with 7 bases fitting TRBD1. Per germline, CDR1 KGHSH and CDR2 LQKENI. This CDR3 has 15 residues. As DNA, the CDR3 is TGTGCCAGCTCACCACCGGACAGGAGCAATCAGCCACAGCATTTT. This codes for CASSPPDRSNQPQHF.

CDR3 DNA: TGTGCCAGCAGCTTAGGCAAAGGGGGCGTCACCTACAATGAGCAGTTCTTC. Translation gives CASSLGKGGVTYNEQFF. The gene calls are TRBV11-1 and TRBJ2-1; 7 bases are a match to TRBD1. The germline V gene has CDR1 SGHAT and CDR2 FQDESV (reference sequence). J lost 2 bases, V lost 1 base, and 8 bases had no gene match. This CDR3 spans 17 amino acids.

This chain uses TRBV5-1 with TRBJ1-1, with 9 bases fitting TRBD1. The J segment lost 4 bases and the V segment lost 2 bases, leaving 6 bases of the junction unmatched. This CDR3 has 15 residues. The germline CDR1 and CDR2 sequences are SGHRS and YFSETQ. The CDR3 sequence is CASSFTGQGVTEAFF. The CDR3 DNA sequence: TGCGCCAGCAGCTTTACGGGACAGGGAGTCACTGAAGCTTTCTTT.

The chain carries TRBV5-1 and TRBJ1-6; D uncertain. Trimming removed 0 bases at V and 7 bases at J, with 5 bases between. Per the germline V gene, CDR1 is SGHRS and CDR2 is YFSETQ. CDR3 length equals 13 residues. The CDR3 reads CASSLVNNSPLHF. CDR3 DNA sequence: TGCGCCAGCAGCTTGGTCAACAATTCACCCCTCCACTTT.

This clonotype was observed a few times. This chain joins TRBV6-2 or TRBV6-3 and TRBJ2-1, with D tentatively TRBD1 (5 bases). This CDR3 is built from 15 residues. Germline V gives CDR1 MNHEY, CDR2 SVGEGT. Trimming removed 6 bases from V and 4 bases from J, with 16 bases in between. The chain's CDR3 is CASRRQSTGYNEQFF. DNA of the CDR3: TGTGCCAGCAGGCGACAGAGTACTGGGTACAATGAGCAGTTCTTC.

The CDR3 loop is CASSLGSPSTGELFF. The CDR3 nucleotides are TGTGCCAGCAGCTTAGGGTCTCCATCCACCGGGGAGCTGTTTTTT. V and J are TRBV7-3 and TRBJ2-2; D gene uncertain. Looked up from germline, CDR1 is SGHTA and CDR2 is FQGTGA. Trimming pared 2 bases from V and 4 bases from J, leaving 11 bases between. The CDR3 runs 15 residues.

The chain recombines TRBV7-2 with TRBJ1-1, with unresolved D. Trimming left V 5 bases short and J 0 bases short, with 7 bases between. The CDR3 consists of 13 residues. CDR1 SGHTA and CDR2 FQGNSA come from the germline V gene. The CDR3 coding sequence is TGTGCCAGCAGCGTCTCAGTGAACACTGAAGCTTTCTTT. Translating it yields CASSVSVNTEAFF.

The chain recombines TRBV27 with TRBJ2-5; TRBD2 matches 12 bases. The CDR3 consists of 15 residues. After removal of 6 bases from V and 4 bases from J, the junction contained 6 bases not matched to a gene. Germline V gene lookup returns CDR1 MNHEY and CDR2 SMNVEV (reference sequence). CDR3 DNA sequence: TGTGCCAGCAGAATACTAGCGGGGGGTCTAGAGACCCAGTACTTC. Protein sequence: CASRILAGGLETQYF.

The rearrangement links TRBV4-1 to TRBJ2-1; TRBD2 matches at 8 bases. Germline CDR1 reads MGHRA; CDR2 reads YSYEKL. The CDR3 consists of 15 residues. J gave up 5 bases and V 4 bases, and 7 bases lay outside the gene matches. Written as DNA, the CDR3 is TGCGCCAGCAGCCTCGCGGGGGGCCCTAACAATGAGCAGTTCTTC. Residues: CASSLAGGPNNEQFF.

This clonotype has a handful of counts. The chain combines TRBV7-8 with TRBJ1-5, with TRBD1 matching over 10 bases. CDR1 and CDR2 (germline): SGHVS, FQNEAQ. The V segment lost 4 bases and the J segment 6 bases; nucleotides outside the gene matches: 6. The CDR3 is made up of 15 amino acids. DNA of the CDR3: TGTGCCAGCAGCTGGGGGACAGGGGCGGCTCAGCCCCAGCATTTT. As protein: CASSWGTGAAQPQHF.

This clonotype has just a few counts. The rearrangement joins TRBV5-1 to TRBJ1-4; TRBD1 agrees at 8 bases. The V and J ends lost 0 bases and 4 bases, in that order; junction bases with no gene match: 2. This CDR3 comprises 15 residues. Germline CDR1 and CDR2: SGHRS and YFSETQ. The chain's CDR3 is CASSLGDRSNEKLFF. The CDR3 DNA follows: TGCGCCAGCAGCTTGGGGGACAGGAGTAATGAAAAACTGTTTTTT.

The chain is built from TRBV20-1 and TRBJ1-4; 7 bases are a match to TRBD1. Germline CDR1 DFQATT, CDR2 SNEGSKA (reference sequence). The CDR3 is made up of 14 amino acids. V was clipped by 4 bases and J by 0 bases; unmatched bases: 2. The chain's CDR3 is CSATGQATNEKLFF. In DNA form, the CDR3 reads TGCAGTGCTACCGGACAGGCAACTAATGAAAAACTGTTTTTT.

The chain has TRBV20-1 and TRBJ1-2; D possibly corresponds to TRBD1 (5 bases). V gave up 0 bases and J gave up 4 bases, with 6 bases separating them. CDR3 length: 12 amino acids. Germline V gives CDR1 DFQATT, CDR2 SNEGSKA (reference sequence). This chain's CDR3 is CSARDRVYGYTF. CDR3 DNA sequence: TGCAGTGCTAGAGACAGGGTCTATGGCTACACCTTC.

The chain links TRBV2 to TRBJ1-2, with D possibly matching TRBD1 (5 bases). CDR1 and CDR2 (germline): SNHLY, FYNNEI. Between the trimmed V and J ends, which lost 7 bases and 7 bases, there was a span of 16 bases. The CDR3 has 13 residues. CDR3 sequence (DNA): TGTGCCAGCACCGGGGCCATCATAGGTGGCTACACCTTC. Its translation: CASTGAIIGGYTF.

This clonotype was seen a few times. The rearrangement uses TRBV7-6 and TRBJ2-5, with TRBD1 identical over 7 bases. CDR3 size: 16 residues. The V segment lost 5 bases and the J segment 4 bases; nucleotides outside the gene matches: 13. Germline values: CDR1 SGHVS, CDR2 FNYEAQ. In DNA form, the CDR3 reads TGTGCCAGCAGCCCCCGATACAGACAGGGAAGAGAGACCCAGTACTTC. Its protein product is CASSPRYRQGRETQYF.

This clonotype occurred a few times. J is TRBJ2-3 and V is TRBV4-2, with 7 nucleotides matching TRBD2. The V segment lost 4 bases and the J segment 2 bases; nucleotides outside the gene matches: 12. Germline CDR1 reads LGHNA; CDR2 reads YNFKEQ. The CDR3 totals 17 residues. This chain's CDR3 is CASSPEGGGPNTDTQYF. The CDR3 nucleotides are TGTGCCAGCAGCCCCGAGGGCGGGGGACCTAACACAGATACGCAGTATTTT.

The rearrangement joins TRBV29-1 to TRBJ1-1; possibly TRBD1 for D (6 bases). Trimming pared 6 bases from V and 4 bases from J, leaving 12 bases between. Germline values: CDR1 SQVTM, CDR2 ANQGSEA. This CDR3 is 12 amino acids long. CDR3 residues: CSVVGASTEAFF. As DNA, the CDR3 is TGCAGCGTGGTGGGGGCGAGCACTGAAGCTTTCTTT.

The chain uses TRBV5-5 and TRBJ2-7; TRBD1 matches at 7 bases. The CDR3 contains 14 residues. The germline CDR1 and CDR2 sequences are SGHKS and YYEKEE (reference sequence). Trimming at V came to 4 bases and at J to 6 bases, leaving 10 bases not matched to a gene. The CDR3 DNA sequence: TGTGCCAGCAGCCGGTCCCCAGGGGGTTCCGAGCAGTACGTC. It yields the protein CASSRSPGGSEQYV.

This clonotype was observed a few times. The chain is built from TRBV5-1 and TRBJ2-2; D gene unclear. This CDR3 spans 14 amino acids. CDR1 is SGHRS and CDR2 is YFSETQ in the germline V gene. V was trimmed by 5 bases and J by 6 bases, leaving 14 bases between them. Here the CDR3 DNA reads TGCGCCAGCAGGGACCCAGCCGGCGCCGGGGAGCTGTTTTTT. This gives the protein CASRDPAGAGELFF. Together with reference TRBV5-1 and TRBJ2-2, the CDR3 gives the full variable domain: KAGVTQTPRYLIKTRGQQVTLSCSPISGHRSVSWYQQTPGQGLQFLFEYFSETQRNKGNFPGRFSGRQFSNSRSEMNVSTLELGDSALYLCASRDPAGAGELFFGEGSRLTVL.

This chain's CDR3 is CSVDLAASNYGYTF. The CDR3 region has the DNA TGCAGCGTTGATTTGGCAGCCTCTAACTATGGCTACACCTTC. The chain has TRBV29-1 and TRBJ1-2; D remains ambiguous. This CDR3 spans 14 amino acids. V lost 3 bases and J lost 0, with 11 bases in between. Germline values: CDR1 SQVTM, CDR2 ANQGSEA.

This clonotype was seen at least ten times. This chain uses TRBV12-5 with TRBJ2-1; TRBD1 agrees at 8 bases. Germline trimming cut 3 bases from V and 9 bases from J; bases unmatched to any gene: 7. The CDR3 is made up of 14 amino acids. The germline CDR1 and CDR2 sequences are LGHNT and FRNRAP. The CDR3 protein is CASGFGTGVFEQFF. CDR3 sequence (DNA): TGTGCTAGTGGTTTCGGGACAGGAGTCTTTGAGCAGTTCTTC.

The CDR3 region has the DNA TGTGCCAGCAGTTTCGGGACAGGGGCTACCAATGAGCAGTTCTTC. Translation: CASSFGTGATNEQFF. V usage is TRBV7-8 and J usage is TRBJ2-1; 10 nucleotides line up with TRBD1. The V gene end was trimmed by 6 bases and the J gene end by 6 bases; junction bases not matched to a gene: 8. The CDR3 runs to 15 residues. The germline CDR1 and CDR2 sequences are SGHVS and FQNEAQ.

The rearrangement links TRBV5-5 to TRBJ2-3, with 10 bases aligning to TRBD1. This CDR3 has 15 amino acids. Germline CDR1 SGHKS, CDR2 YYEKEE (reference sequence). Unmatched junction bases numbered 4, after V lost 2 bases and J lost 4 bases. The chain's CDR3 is CASSFGDRGPDTQYF. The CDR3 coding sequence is TGTGCCAGCAGCTTCGGGGACAGGGGCCCAGATACGCAGTATTTT.

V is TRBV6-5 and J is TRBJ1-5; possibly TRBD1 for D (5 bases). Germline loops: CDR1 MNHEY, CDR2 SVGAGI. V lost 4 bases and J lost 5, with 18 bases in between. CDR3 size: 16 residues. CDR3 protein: CASSSGGGRHDQPQHF. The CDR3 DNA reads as TGTGCCAGCAGTTCGGGGGGGGGACGTCATGATCAGCCCCAGCATTTT.

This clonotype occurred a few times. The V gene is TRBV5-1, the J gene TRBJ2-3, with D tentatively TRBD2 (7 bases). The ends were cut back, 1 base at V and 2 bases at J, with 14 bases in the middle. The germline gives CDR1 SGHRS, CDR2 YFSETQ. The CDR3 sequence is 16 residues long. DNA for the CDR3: TGCGCCAGCAGCTTGCGGGGGGCCCCAACCACAGATACGCAGTATTTT. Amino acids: CASSLRGAPTTDTQYF. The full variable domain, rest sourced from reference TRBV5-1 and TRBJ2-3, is KAGVTQTPRYLIKTRGQQVTLSCSPISGHRSVSWYQQTPGQGLQFLFEYFSETQRNKGNFPGRFSGRQFSNSRSEMNVSTLELGDSALYLCASSLRGAPTTDTQYFGPGTRLTVL.

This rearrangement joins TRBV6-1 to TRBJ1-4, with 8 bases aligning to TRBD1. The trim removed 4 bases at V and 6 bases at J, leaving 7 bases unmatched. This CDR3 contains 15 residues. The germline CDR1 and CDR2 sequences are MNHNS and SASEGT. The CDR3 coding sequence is TGTGCCAGCAGTGGTCAGGGGGCCGTGGATGAAAAACTGTTTTTT. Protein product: CASSGQGAVDEKLFF.

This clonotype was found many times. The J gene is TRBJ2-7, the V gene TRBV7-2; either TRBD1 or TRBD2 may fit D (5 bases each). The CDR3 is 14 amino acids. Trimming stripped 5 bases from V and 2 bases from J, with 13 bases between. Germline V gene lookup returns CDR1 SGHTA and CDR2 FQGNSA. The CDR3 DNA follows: TGTGCCAGCAGCCTAGGGATGGGGGCCTACGAGCAGTACGTC. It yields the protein CASSLGMGAYEQYV.